Below are 15 T cell receptor beta chains sequenced from a single sample in a study of cytomegalovirus exposure and HLA in healthy donors. Both 60 Vbeta primers and 13 Jbeta primers went into the PCR. Clones were read by immunoSEQ multiplex PCR, and TCRdb kept only the in-frame ones, dropping some. The data contain under 250,000 clones, around 76% of them singletons. Specimen: PBMCs. These TCRs come from a young man in good health and CMV-seronegative.

The V call is TRBV28, the J call TRBJ2-5; D not resolved. V lost 5 bases, J lost 7 bases, and 20 bases lay in between. This CDR3 has 15 amino acids. Germline V CDR1 and CDR2: MDHEN, SYDVKM. This CDR3 reads CASSPTHQAMGTQYF. The CDR3 bases are TGTGCCAGCAGTCCGACACACCAAGCCATGGGGACCCAGTACTTC.

The chain recombines TRBV9 with TRBJ1-5; D is uncertain. Germline CDR1 and CDR2: SGDLS and YYNGEE. CDR3 length equals 16 residues. The V end was cut by 0 bases, the J end by 0 bases, with 10 bases between. This CDR3 is CASSVVPDYSNQPQHF. CDR3 nucleotides: TGTGCCAGCAGCGTAGTCCCGGACTATAGCAATCAGCCCCAGCATTTT.

The chain carries TRBV5-8 and TRBJ2-3, with TRBD2 matching 7 bases. V was clipped by 4 bases and J by 0 bases; unmatched bases: 5. This CDR3 is built from 15 residues. Germline loops: CDR1 SGHTS, CDR2 YDEGEE. Here the CDR3 DNA reads TGTGCCAGCAGCCGCCGTAGCGGGAGCACAGATACGCAGTATTTT. Amino acid sequence: CASSRRSGSTDTQYF.

This clone was observed a few times. This rearrangement joins TRBV2 to TRBJ1-5; 9 bases line up with TRBD1. The CDR3 consists of 14 residues. V shed 10 bases and J 6 bases; nucleotides not matched to a gene: 10. CDR1 and CDR2 (germline): SNHLY, FYNNEI. The CDR3 DNA reads TGTGCCACCTCTTCAACAGGGGGCAGTCAGCCCCAGCATTTT. Its protein product is CATSSTGGSQPQHF.

The chain recombines TRBV21-1 with TRBJ2-2; the D segment call TRBD2 is taken from the table without a DNA check. TRBV21-1 is described as a pseudogene. This CDR3 contains 19 residues. This chain's CDR3 is CASSKLLLCGSRNTGELFF. CDR3 bases: TGTGCCAGCAGCAAATTACTTCTATGCGGGAGTCGTAACACCGGGGAGCTGTTTTTT.

The chain couples TRBV30 to TRBJ2-2; the D is unclear. CDR3 length equals 12 residues. Trimming took 0 bases from V and 11 from J, leaving 10 bases between them. From germline, CDR1 is GTSNPN and CDR2 SVGIG (reference sequence). CDR3 sequence (DNA): TGTGCCTGGAGTGTACAGTCGGCAGAGCTGTTTTTT. It yields the protein CAWSVQSAELFF. Together with reference TRBV30 and TRBJ2-2, the CDR3 gives the full variable domain: SQTIHQWPATLVQPVGSPLSLECTVEGTSNPNLYWYRQAAGRGLQLLFYSVGIGQISSEVPQNLSASRPQDRQFILSSKKLLLSDSGFYLCAWSVQSAELFFGEGSRLTVL.

The V call is TRBV6-1, the J call TRBJ2-5; 9 bases agree with TRBD1. The CDR3 spans 15 residues. Trimming cost V 7 bases and J 4 bases; bases outside gene matches: 10. Looked up from germline, CDR1 is MNHNS and CDR2 is SASEGT. CDR3 residues: CASTADRGKGETQYF. The DNA of the CDR3 is TGTGCCAGCACCGCGGACAGGGGTAAGGGAGAGACCCAGTACTTC.

The chain links TRBV5-8 to TRBJ2-7, with D perhaps TRBD2 (5 bases). Germline V gene sequence: CDR1 SGHTS, CDR2 YDEGEE. The length of the CDR3 is 13 residues. V lost 4 bases, J lost 3 bases, and 11 bases lay in between. CDR3 nucleotide sequence: TGTGCCAGCAGCATTGGACTGCACTACGAGCAGTACTTC. Translating it yields CASSIGLHYEQYF.

CDR3 region: CSVEGGTYEQYF. DNA for the CDR3: TGCAGCGTGGAGGGGGGGACCTACGAGCAGTACTTC. The rearrangement joins TRBV29-1 to TRBJ2-7; D perhaps matches TRBD2 (7 bases). V lost 6 bases and J 2 bases, leaving 11 bases between the germline ends. This CDR3 contains 12 residues. Germline V CDR1 and CDR2: SQVTM, ANQGSEA.

The CDR3 loop is CASSSLGGNTEAFF. CDR3 in DNA: TGTGCCAGCAGCTCTTTAGGGGGGAACACTGAAGCTTTCTTT. The chain links TRBV7-9 to TRBJ1-1; a possible D gene is TRBD1 (6 bases). CDR1 SEHNR and CDR2 FQNEAQ come from the germline V gene (reference sequence). CDR3 length equals 14 residues. Trimming removed 4 bases at V and 1 base at J, with 10 bases between. Based on the CDR3 plus reference TRBV7-9 and TRBJ1-1, the full variable domain is DTGVSQNPRHKITKRGQNVTFRCDPISEHNRLYWYRQTLGQGPEFLTYFQNEAQLEKSRLLSDRFSAERPKGSFSTLEIQRTEQGDSAMYLCASSSLGGNTEAFFGQGTRLTVV.

Only a few counts were recorded for this clone. The chain has TRBV30 and TRBJ1-5; D uncertain. V shed 3 bases and J shed 6 bases, with 15 bases lying between them. Germline V lookup: CDR1 GTSNPN, CDR2 SVGIG (reference sequence). This CDR3 contains 14 residues. The CDR3 region is CAWRGVAEGQPQHF. CDR3 coding DNA: TGTGCCTGGAGAGGTGTGGCGGAGGGTCAGCCCCAGCATTTT.

V usage is TRBV5-6 and J usage is TRBJ2-7, with 9 bases identical to TRBD1. With V trimmed by 3 bases and J by 6 bases, 4 bases remained unmatched. CDR3 size: 13 residues. Germline CDR1 SGHDT, CDR2 YYEEEE. The CDR3 is CASSWTGVPEQYF. CDR3 DNA sequence: TGTGCCAGCAGCTGGACAGGGGTCCCCGAGCAGTACTTC.

DNA of the CDR3: TGTGCCACCGGGGACAGGGAGTTCTTCGGAGCTTTCTTT. Encoded protein: CATGDREFFGAFF. The chain has TRBV15 and TRBJ1-1; 9 bases fit TRBD1. CDR1 and CDR2 (germline): LNHNV, YYDKDF (reference sequence). J lost 10 bases, V lost 8 bases, and 11 bases had no gene match. The CDR3 is 13 residues long.

This sequence joins TRBV2 and TRBJ1-3; 10 bases match TRBD1. The CDR3 sequence is 16 residues long. CDR1 is SNHLY, CDR2 FYNNEI, per germline. Trimming at V came to 4 bases and at J to 4 bases, leaving 7 bases not matched to a gene. CDR3 nucleotide sequence: TGTGCCAGCAGTGCCCCGGGACAGGGGATCGGAAACACCATATATTTT. Translation: CASSAPGQGIGNTIYF.

This clone was picked up a small number of times. The CDR3 region has the DNA TGTGCCAGCAGCACCGGCACAGGGGATTTCTACGAGCAGTACTTC. This codes for CASSTGTGDFYEQYF. The J gene is TRBJ2-7, the V gene TRBV6-6; 7 nucleotides agree with TRBD1. Germline values: CDR1 MNHNY, CDR2 SVGAGI (reference sequence). This CDR3 has 15 amino acids. Losses at the gene ends were 6 bases for V and 3 bases for J; bases not matched to a gene: 11.